The 13 T cell receptor beta chains below were found in one sample sequenced in a study of blood T cell repertoires in COVID-19. TCRdb keeps only in-frame clones here, not all; method: immunoSEQ multiplex PCR. The table has about 500,000 clones, around nine tenths seen once; the top ten hold around 7.8%. Sequenced: peripheral blood. The receptor source for this set is a woman aged 50 to 60 with COVID-19, enrolled during active disease.

The chain links TRBV19 to TRBJ1-5; the match to TRBD1 covers 12 bases. Losses at the gene ends were 4 bases for V and 8 bases for J; bases not matched to a gene: 9. The germline V gene encodes CDR1 LNHDA and CDR2 SQIVND (reference sequence). This CDR3 comprises 16 residues. CDR3: CASSTRGTGGTEPQHF. CDR3 nucleotides: TGTGCCAGTAGTACCCGCGGGACAGGGGGCACGGAGCCCCAGCATTTT.

V and J are TRBV12-5 and TRBJ1-1, with D possibly being TRBD1 (6 bases). CDR3 length equals 14 residues. The V gene lost 5 bases and the J gene lost 8 bases, with 18 bases spanning the gap. Germline V gene data show CDR1 as LGHNT and CDR2 as FRNRAP. CDR3 in amino acids: CASGRAGGALEAFF. The CDR3 DNA follows: TGTGCTAGTGGTCGGGCGGGGGGCGCATTGGAAGCTTTCTTT.

The chain joins TRBV12-5 to TRBJ1-6; perhaps TRBD1 as D (6 bases). The CDR3 extends over 12 amino acids. In germline, CDR1 is LGHNT, CDR2 FRNRAP. Trimming took 6 bases from V and 13 from J, leaving 13 bases between them. The CDR3 bases are TGTGCTAGTGGCTCAGACAGGAACCCCCTCCACTTT. It encodes CASGSDRNPLHF.

The chain recombines TRBV19 with TRBJ2-2; the D is unclear. The CDR3 is made up of 13 amino acids. Trimming cost V 3 bases and J 4 bases, with 6 bases left between them. CDR1 is LNHDA, CDR2 SQIVND, per germline (reference sequence). CDR3 region: CASSIFGTGELFF. The CDR3 bases are TGTGCCAGTAGTATTTTCGGCACCGGGGAGCTGTTTTTT. The variable domain in full, with the rest retrieved from reference TRBV19 and TRBJ2-2, is DGGITQSPKYLFRKEGQNVTLSCEQNLNHDAMYWYRQDPGQGLRLIYYSQIVNDFQKGDIAEGYSVSREKKESFPLTVTSAQKNPTAFYLCASSIFGTGELFFGEGSRLTVL.

A few counts support this clone. The rearrangement uses TRBV7-2 and TRBJ1-5; D remains unclear. The germline V gene encodes CDR1 SGHTA and CDR2 FQGNSA. V dropped 5 bases and J dropped 5 bases, with 19 bases sitting between them. This CDR3 comprises 16 residues. CDR3 region: CASSPVTGGGDQPQHF. The CDR3 nucleotides are TGTGCCAGCAGCCCCGTCACGGGAGGAGGCGATCAGCCCCAGCATTTT.

This chain links TRBV7-2 with TRBJ1-3; TRBD1 agrees at 7 bases. J was trimmed by 2 bases and V by 5 bases; bases with no gene match: 9. The CDR3 is 16 amino acids. The germline gives CDR1 SGHTA, CDR2 FQGNSA. CDR3 loop: CASSLWTGLAGNTIYF. The CDR3, as DNA: TGTGCCAGCAGCCTATGGACAGGACTTGCTGGAAACACCATATATTTT.

The rearrangement links TRBV1 to TRBJ2-6; the listed D gene, TRBD2, was not tested against the DNA. TRBV1 is a pseudogene locus. This CDR3 has 20 amino acids. The CDR3 DNA reads as TGCACCAGCAGCCAAGCACAGCCGGGCGGGGCGAACTCTGGGGCCAACGTCCTGACTTTC. Protein: CTSSQAQPGGANSGANVLTF.

V gene TRBV19 combines with J gene TRBJ1-3, with D possibly TRBD1 on 6 matching bases. The CDR3 loop spans 15 amino acids. From germline, CDR1 is LNHDA and CDR2 SQIVND (reference sequence). The V and J ends lost 7 bases and 2 bases respectively, with 15 bases between them. CDR3 DNA: TGTGCCAGTACTACAGGACAGATTGCTGGAAACACCATATATTTT. Translating gives CASTTGQIAGNTIYF.

This chain joins TRBV29-1 and TRBJ2-2; TRBD1 is a possible D gene (5 bases). This CDR3 region has 14 residues. With 1 base removed from V and 1 base from J, the gap between germline ends came to 7 bases. Per germline, CDR1 SQVTM and CDR2 ANQGSEA. CDR3 DNA: TGCAGCGTTGAAGGCAGGGAGAACACCGGGGAGCTGTTTTTT. Protein sequence: CSVEGRENTGELFF.

The chain joins TRBV5-4 to TRBJ2-7; D could derive from TRBD1 or TRBD2 (5 bases each). The CDR3 loop spans 12 amino acids. V shed 4 bases and J shed 7 bases, with 12 bases lying between them. Germline CDR1 is SGHNT and CDR2 is YYREEE (reference sequence). CDR3 in DNA: TGTGCCAGCAGCCTGGGGGAGAGAGAGCAGTACTTC. Translated: CASSLGEREQYF.

As DNA, the CDR3 is TGTGCCAGCAGCCATAGGCCTAGACAGGGTGAGACTGAAGCTTTCTTT. The encoded protein is CASSHRPRQGETEAFF. V and J are TRBV27 and TRBJ1-1; 7 positions agree with TRBD1. Unmatched junction bases numbered 15, after V lost 6 bases and J lost 5 bases. This CDR3 region has 16 residues. The germline CDR1 and CDR2 sequences are MNHEY and SMNVEV (reference sequence).

This rearrangement joins TRBV19 to TRBJ1-2; 7 nucleotides line up with TRBD1. This CDR3 region has 15 residues. CDR1 and CDR2 (germline): LNHDA, SQIVND (reference sequence). Trimming at V came to 5 bases and at J to 6 bases, leaving 12 bases not matched to a gene. The CDR3 coding sequence is TGTGCCAGTAGTCCTCAATACAGGGGCGTCGATGGCTACACCTTC. It encodes CASSPQYRGVDGYTF.

This clone was found once. The J gene is TRBJ2-5, the V gene TRBV13, with D possibly matching TRBD1 (5 bases). Trimming pared 5 bases from V and 1 base from J, leaving 11 bases between. Germline values: CDR1 PRHDT, CDR2 FYEKMQ (reference sequence). CDR3 length equals 14 residues. Here the CDR3 reads CASSHLGAQETQYF. The CDR3 nucleotides read TGTGCCAGCAGCCACCTAGGGGCCCAAGAGACCCAGTACTTC.